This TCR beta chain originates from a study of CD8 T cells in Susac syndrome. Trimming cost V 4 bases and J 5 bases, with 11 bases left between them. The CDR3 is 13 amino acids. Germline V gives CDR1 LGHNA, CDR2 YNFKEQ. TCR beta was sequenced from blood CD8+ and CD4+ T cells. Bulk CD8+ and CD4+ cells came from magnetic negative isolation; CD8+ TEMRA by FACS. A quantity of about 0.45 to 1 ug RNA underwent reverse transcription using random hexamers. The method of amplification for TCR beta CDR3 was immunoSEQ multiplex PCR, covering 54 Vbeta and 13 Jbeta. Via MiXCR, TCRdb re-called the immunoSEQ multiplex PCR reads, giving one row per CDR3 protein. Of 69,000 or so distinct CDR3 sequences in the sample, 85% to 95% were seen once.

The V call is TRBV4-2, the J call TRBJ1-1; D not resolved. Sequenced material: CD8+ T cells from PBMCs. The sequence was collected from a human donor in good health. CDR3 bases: TGTGCCAGCAGCCCATTAGGGTCGACTGAAGCTTTCTTT. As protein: CASSPLGSTEAFF.